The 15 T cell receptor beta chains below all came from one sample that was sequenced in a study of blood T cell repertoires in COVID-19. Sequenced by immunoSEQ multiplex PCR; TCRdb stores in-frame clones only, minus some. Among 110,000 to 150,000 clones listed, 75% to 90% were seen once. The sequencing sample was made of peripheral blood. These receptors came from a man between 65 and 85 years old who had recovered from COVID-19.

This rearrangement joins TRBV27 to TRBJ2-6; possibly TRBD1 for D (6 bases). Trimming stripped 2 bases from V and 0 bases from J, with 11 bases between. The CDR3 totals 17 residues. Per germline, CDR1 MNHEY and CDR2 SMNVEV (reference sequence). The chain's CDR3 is CASSLEGGFSGANVLTF. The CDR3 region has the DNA TGTGCCAGCAGTTTAGAAGGGGGATTCTCTGGGGCCAACGTCCTGACTTTC.

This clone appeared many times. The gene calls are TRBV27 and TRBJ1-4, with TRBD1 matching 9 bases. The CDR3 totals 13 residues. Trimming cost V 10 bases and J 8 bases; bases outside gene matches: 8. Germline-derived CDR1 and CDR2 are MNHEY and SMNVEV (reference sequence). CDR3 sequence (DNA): TGTGCCAAACTGACAGGGGGAGACGAAAAACTGTTTTTT. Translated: CAKLTGGDEKLFF. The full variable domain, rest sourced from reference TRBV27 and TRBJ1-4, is EAQVTQNPRYLITVTGKKLTVTCSQNMNHEYMSWYRQDPGLGLRQIYYSMNVEVTDKGDVPEGYKVSRKEKRNFPLILESPSPNQTSLYFCAKLTGGDEKLFFGSGTQLSVL.

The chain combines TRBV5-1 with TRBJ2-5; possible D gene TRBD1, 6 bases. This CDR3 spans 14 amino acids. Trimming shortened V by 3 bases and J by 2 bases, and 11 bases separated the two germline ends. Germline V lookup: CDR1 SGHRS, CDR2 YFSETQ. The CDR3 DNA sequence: TGCGCCAGCAGCTATCAGGGGAAGCAAGAGACCCAGTACTTC. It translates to CASSYQGKQETQYF.

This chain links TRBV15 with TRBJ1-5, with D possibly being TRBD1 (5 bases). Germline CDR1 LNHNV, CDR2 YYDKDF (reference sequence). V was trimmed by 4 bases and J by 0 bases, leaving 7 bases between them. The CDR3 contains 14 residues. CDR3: CATSKGISNQPQHF. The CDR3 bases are TGTGCCACCAGCAAGGGGATTAGCAATCAGCCCCAGCATTTT.

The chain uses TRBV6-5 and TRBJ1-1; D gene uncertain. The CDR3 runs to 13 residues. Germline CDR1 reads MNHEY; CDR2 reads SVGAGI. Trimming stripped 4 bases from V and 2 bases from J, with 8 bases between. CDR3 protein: CASSFLFNTEAFF. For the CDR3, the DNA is TGTGCCAGCAGTTTTCTGTTCAACACTGAAGCTTTCTTT.

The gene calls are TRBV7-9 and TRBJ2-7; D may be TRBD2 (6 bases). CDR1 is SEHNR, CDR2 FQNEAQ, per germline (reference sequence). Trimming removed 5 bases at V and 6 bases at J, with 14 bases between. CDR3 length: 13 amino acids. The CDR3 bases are TGTGCCAGCAGCCCCGGGACTCTCCCCGAGCAGTACTTC. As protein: CASSPGTLPEQYF.

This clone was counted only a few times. CDR3 residues: CASSLGVRDTGELFF. The CDR3 nucleotides read TGTGCCAGCAGCTTAGGGGTCCGGGACACCGGGGAGCTGTTTTTT. The V and J genes are TRBV7-9 and TRBJ2-2; D is ambiguous. The germline V gene has CDR1 SEHNR and CDR2 FQNEAQ (reference sequence). CDR3 length equals 15 residues. The V and J ends lost 1 base and 3 bases respectively, with 9 bases between them.

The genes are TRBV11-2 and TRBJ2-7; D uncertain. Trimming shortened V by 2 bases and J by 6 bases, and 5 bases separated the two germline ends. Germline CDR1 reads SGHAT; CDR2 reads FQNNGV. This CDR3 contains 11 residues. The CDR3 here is CASSLSSEQYF. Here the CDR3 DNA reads TGTGCCAGCAGCTTATCTTCCGAGCAGTACTTC.

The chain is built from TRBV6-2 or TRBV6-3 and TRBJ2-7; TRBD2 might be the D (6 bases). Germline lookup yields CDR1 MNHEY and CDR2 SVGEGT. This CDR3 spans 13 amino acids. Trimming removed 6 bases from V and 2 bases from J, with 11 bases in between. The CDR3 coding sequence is TGTGCCAGCAGCTTGGGGGGAACCTACGAGCAGTACTTC. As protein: CASSLGGTYEQYF.

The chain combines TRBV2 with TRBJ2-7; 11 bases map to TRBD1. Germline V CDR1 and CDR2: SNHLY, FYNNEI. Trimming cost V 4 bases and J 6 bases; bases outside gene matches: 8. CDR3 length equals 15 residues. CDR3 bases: TGTGCCAGCAGTGCCTCCGGGACAGGGGGGGCCGAGCAGTACTTC. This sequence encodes CASSASGTGGAEQYF.

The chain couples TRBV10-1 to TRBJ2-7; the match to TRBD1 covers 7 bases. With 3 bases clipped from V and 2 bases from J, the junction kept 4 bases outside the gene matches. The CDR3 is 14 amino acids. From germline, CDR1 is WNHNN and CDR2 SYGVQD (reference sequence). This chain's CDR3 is CASSERGLPYEQYF. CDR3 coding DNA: TGCGCCAGCAGTGAAAGGGGGCTTCCCTACGAGCAGTACTTC.

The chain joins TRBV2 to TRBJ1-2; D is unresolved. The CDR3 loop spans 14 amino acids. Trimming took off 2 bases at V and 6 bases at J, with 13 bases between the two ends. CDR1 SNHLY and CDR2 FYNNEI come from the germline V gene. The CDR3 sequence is CASSEIDYQDGYTF. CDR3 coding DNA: TGTGCCAGCAGTGAAATAGACTACCAGGATGGCTACACCTTC.

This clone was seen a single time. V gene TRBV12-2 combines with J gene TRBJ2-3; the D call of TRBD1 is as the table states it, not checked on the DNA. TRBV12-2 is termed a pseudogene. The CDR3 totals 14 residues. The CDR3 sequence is CASRLAALPDTQYF. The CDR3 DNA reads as TGTGCAAGTCGCTTAGCGGCCCTCCCAGATACGCAGTATTTT.

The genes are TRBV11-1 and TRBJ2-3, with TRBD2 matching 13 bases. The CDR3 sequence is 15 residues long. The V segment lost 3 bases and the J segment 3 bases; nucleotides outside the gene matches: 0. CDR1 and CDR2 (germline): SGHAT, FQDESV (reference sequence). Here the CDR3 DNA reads TGTGCCAGCAGCTTGACTAGCGGGAGGACAGATACGCAGTATTTT. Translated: CASSLTSGRTDTQYF.

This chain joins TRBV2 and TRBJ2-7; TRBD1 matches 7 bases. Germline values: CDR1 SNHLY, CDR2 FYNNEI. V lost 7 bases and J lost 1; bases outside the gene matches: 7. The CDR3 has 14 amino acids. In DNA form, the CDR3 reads TGTGCCAGCAATAGTCAGGGGGTTTCCTACGAGCAGTACTTC. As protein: CASNSQGVSYEQYF.